This TCR beta chain was sequenced in a study of Ad26.COV2.S vaccination and SARS-CoV-2 variants. As for the study in general: The study gave Ad26.COV2.S intramuscularly, once or twice 56 days apart.

The treatment denotes: around 19 received Ad26.COV2.S at low or high dose, single or two shots; roughly 5 received placebo; per-sample allocation not given. Day 63 after the first vaccine or placebo injection was the time point for sampling. The study used a vaccine consisting of an Ad26 vector that expressed Wuhan-strain SARS-CoV-2 spike. Here immunoSEQ multiplex PCR was the method, and the copy in TCRdb shows in-frame clones only, minus some. The sample has around 450,000 clones, roughly nine tenths seen once; the top ten hold around 1.8%. Germline V gene lookup returns CDR1 GTSNPN and CDR2 SVGIG (reference sequence). V was trimmed by 3 bases and J by 6 bases, leaving 14 bases between them. This CDR3 spans 13 amino acids.

Sample: peripheral blood, taken in a trial of Ad26.COV2.S vaccine versus placebo. The chain carries TRBV30 and TRBJ1-1; D may be TRBD1 (5 bases). This sequence was found in a person aged 18 to 65 who received the Ad26.COV2.S COVID-19 vaccine or a placebo. In DNA form, the CDR3 reads TGTGCCTGGAGGGGGGGAAGTTTTTCTGAAGCTTTCTTT. Translated: CAWRGGSFSEAFF.